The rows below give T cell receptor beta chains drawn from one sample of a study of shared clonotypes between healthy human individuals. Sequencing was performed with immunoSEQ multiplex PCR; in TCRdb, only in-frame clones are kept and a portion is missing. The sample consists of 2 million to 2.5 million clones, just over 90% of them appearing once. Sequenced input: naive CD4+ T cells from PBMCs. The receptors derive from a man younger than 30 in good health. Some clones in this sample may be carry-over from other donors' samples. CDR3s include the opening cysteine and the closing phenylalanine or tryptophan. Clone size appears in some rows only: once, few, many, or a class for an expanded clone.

CDR3 protein: CASSAGQNTEAFF
V gene: TRBV7-2
clone size: NA
J gene: TRBJ1-1

CDR3 protein: CASSFSRRRRSTDTQYF
V gene: TRBV7-6
clone size: NA
J gene: TRBJ2-3

CDR3 protein: CASSRGRRVANTEAFF
V gene: TRBV19
clone size: NA
J gene: TRBJ1-1

CDR3 protein: CASSATGDRYNEQFF
V gene: TRBV7-2
clone size: NA
J gene: TRBJ2-1

CDR3 protein: CASSHGLAGVTDTQYF
V gene: TRBV4-1
clone size: NA
J gene: TRBJ2-3

CDR3 protein: CASSRSQTGTYEQYF
V gene: TRBV4-1
clone size: NA
J gene: TRBJ2-7

CDR3 protein: CASSFTGQSYEQYF
V gene: TRBV6-1
clone size: NA
J gene: TRBJ2-7

CDR3 protein: CASSTPGTGGTDTQYF
V gene: TRBV5-1
clone size: NA
J gene: TRBJ2-3

CDR3 protein: CASSLAALQNRHGYTF
V gene: TRBV7-2
clone size: once
J gene: TRBJ1-2

CDR3 protein: CSVMTGPNTEAFF
V gene: TRBV29-1
clone size: NA
J gene: TRBJ1-1

CDR3 protein: CASHGLGLNTGELFF
V gene: TRBV18
clone size: NA
J gene: TRBJ2-2

CDR3 protein: CASSFYRAVGTEAFF
V gene: TRBV28
clone size: NA
J gene: TRBJ1-1

CDR3 protein: CASSFIAEAQYF
V gene: TRBV5-1
clone size: NA
J gene: TRBJ2-3

CDR3 protein: CASSLWGADYSNQPQHF
V gene: TRBV28
clone size: NA
J gene: TRBJ1-5

CDR3 protein: CASSLGGRTGSETQYF
V gene: TRBV11-3
clone size: once
J gene: TRBJ2-5

CDR3 protein: CASSQGLGGGPTGYGYTF
V gene: TRBV4-2
clone size: NA
J gene: TRBJ1-2

CDR3 protein: CASSLDRDTIYF
V gene: TRBV7-2
clone size: NA
J gene: TRBJ1-3

CDR3 protein: CASSISGTRAYNEQFF
V gene: TRBV5-1
clone size: NA
J gene: TRBJ2-1

CDR3 protein: CASSLTDTQYF
V gene: TRBV7-9
clone size: NA
J gene: TRBJ2-3

CDR3 protein: CASSQGRTSGQETQYF
V gene: TRBV9
clone size: NA
J gene: TRBJ2-5

CDR3 protein: CASSLTSGPYNEQFF
V gene: TRBV7-2
clone size: NA
J gene: TRBJ2-1

CDR3 protein: CASSLRGQGWTEAFF
V gene: TRBV5-1
clone size: NA
J gene: TRBJ1-1

CDR3 protein: CAWSRNRGNEQYF
V gene: TRBV30
clone size: NA
J gene: TRBJ2-7

CDR3 protein: CATQGVQPRNTGELFF
V gene: TRBV19
clone size: NA
J gene: TRBJ2-2

CDR3 protein: CASSQEPLAGEQFF
V gene: TRBV4-2
clone size: NA
J gene: TRBJ2-1

CDR3 protein: CASSWATAVSYEQYF
V gene: TRBV5-1
clone size: NA
J gene: TRBJ2-7

CDR3 protein: CASSERRDQPQHF
V gene: TRBV6-1
clone size: NA
J gene: TRBJ1-5

CDR3 protein: CASSGRDRGNTGELFF
V gene: TRBV5-6
clone size: NA
J gene: TRBJ2-2

CDR3 protein: CASSLLPGELFF
V gene: TRBV7-3
clone size: NA
J gene: TRBJ2-2

CDR3 protein: CASSYDGKRAGELFF
V gene: TRBV6-5
clone size: NA
J gene: TRBJ2-2

CDR3 protein: CASSQFLGSGANVLTF
V gene: TRBV4-1
clone size: NA
J gene: TRBJ2-6

CDR3 protein: CASKWTAYSNQPQHF
V gene: TRBV2
clone size: NA
J gene: TRBJ1-5

CDR3 protein: CASSYSYRSSYEQYF
V gene: TRBV6-5
clone size: NA
J gene: TRBJ2-7

CDR3 protein: CASSFRPGATSYEQYF
V gene: TRBV19
clone size: NA
J gene: TRBJ2-7

CDR3 protein: CASSESLAGDYEQYF
V gene: TRBV10-1
clone size: NA
J gene: TRBJ2-7

CDR3 protein: CASSLGGPHEQFF
V gene: TRBV5-1
clone size: NA
J gene: TRBJ2-1

CDR3 protein: CSVVGTLTLSAFF
V gene: TRBV29-1
clone size: NA
J gene: TRBJ1-1

CDR3 protein: CASSSPRDRTRDTEAFF
V gene: TRBV19
clone size: NA
J gene: TRBJ1-1

CDR3 protein: CASRPTGTGTYNEQFF
V gene: TRBV14
clone size: NA
J gene: TRBJ2-1

CDR3 protein: CASTRLAGAGYTEAFF
V gene: TRBV6-4
clone size: NA
J gene: TRBJ1-1

CDR3 protein: CATSRAGRLAGDEQYF
V gene: TRBV15
clone size: NA
J gene: TRBJ2-7

CDR3 protein: CASSTRPPSQETQYF
V gene: TRBV21-1
clone size: NA
J gene: TRBJ2-5

CDR3 protein: CASRYPGTSGREGQFF
V gene: TRBV27
clone size: NA
J gene: TRBJ2-1

CDR3 protein: CSVASVFGVLGPGYTF
V gene: TRBV29-1
clone size: NA
J gene: TRBJ1-2